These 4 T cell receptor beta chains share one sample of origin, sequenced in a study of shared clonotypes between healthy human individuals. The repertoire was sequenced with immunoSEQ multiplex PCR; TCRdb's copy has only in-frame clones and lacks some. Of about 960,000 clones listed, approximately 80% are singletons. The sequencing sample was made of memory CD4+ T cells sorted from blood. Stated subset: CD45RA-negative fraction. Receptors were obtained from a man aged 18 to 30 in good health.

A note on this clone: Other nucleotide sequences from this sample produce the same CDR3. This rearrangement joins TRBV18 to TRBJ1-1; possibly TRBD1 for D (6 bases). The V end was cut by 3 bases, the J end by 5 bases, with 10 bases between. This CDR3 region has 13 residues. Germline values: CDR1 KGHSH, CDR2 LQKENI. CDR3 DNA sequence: TGTGCCAGCTCACCGCTAGGGGGAACTGAAGCTTTCTTT. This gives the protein CASSPLGGTEAFF.

The CDR3 sequence: CASREQYF. Written as DNA, the CDR3 is TGTGCCAGCAGAGAGCAGTACTTC. J is TRBJ2-7 and V is TRBV6-5; D uncertain. The germline gives CDR1 MNHEY, CDR2 SVGAGI. The CDR3 runs 8 residues. The V gene lost 6 bases and the J gene lost 7 bases, with 1 base spanning the gap.

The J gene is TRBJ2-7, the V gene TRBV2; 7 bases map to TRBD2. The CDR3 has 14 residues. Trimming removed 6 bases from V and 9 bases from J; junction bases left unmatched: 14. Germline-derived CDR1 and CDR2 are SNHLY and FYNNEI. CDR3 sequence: CASSLFAGRSGQYF. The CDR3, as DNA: TGTGCCAGCAGCCTGTTTGCCGGGAGGAGTGGGCAGTACTTC.

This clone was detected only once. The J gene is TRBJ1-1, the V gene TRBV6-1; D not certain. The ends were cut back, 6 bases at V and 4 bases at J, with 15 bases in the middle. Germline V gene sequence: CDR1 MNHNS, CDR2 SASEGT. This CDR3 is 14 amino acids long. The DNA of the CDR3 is TGTGCCAGCAGCCAAGGGAAGGGCACCACTGAAGCTTTCTTT. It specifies CASSQGKGTTEAFF.